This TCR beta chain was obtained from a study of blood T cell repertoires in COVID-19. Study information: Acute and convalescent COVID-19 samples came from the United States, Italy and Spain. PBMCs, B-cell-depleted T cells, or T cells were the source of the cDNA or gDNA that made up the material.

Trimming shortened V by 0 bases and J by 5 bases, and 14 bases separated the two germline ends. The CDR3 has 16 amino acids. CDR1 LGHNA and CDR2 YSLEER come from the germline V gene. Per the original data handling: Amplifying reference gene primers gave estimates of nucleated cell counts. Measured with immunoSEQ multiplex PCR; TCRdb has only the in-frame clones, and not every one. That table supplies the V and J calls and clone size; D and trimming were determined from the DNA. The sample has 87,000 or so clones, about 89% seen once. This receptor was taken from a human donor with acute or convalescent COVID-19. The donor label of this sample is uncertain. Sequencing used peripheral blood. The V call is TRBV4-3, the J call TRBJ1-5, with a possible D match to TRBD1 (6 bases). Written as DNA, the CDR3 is TGCGCCAGCAGCCAAGACCTTACAGGGTTTTATCAGCCCCAGCATTTT. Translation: CASSQDLTGFYQPQHF.